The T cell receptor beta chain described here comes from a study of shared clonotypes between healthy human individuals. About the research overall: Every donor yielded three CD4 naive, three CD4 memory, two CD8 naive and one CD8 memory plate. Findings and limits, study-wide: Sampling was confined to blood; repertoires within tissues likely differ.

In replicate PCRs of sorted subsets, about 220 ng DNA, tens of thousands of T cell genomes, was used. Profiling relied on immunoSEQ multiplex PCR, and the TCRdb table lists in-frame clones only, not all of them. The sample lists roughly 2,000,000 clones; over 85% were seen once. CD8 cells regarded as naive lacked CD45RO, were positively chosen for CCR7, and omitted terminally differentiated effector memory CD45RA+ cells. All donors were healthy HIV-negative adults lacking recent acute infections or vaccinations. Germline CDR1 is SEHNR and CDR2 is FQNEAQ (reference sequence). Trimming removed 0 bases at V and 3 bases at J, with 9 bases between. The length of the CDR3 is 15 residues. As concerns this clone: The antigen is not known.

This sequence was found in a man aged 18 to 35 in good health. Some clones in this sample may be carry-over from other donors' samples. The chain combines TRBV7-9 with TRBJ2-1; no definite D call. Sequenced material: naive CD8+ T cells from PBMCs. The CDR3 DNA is TGTGCCAGCAGCTTAGCGTCGGACCGCTACAATGAGCAGTTCTTC. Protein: CASSLASDRYNEQFF.